This TCR beta chain appears in the sequencing data of a study of T cells in Graves' hyperthyroidism and ophthalmopathy (dated by TCRdb to about 2019). About the study as a whole: Peripheral blood was sampled at the time of initial diagnosis, prior to any treatment. To identify distinguishing TCR V-J signatures, a discovery cohort of around 98 patients was used, comprising 40 to 45 with Graves' ophthalmopathy and roughly 60 with stable Graves' hyperthyroidism. Whether ophthalmopathy could be predicted prospectively was tested in an independent validation cohort made up of 18 to 20 hyperthyroidism patients plus 17 patients who later progressed to ophthalmopathy. For training and testing, the 100 or so patients in the discovery cohort were randomly divided in a 7:3 ratio. Thyroid tissue and blood T-cell repertoires from six or seven Graves' hyperthyroidism patients were also compared in the study. After blood sampling, hyperthyroidism patients were treated with methimazole at a starting dose of 30 mg daily, and ophthalmopathy patients were treated with high-dose intravenous methylprednisolone. The paper describes TCR Vbeta CDR3 sequencing of around 130 peripheral blood samples, made up of 43 ophthalmopathy patients, around 78 hyperthyroidism patients and approximately 17 progressor patients.

This clonotype was seen a handful of times. Its specific antigen is unknown. No base quality values were provided; no much bigger clone lies one nucleotide off. The TCR beta CDR3 regions were amplified from the RNA transcripts. A first-round RT-PCR of the TCR CDR3 used the HTBI primer set with the Qiagen OneStep RT-PCR kit. Libraries were constructed in a second round of multiplex PCR, after which size selection and purification were performed. Libraries were sequenced paired-end with 100 bp reads on an Illumina HiSeq2000. Concerning the study's data processing: Raw data were processed with SOAPnuke, discarding reads with adapters, uncalled bases, mean Phred below 15, or no exact constant-primer or identifier match. High-quality paired reads were merged using COPE v1.2.5, and each unique nucleotide sequence was defined as a clonotype. Clonotypes were aligned to IMGT TRBV, TRBD and TRBJ reference segments using MiTCR v1.1. The analysis included only V-J combinations with a frequency above 0.0001, which together covered 99% to 99.2% of the repertoires. A TCS score was defined as the ratio of F50 (clonal expansion) to E x V (chaos), with BLOSUM62-based TCRdist applied between CDR3 peptides within each V-J. Welch's t-statistics and random forest reduced roughly 540 V-J features to 13, which were used in a naive Bayes classifier (R e1071). TCRdb cleaned the public reads at Q25 with fastp, built clones with MiXCR and kept in-frame beta chains. Every entry covers one CDR3 protein and lists the most common genes and DNA from its rows. The V and J calls were determined by TCRdb, not by the authors. The sample data list roughly 300,000 distinct CDR3 sequences, and 11% to 15% of these were observed just once. The ten largest clonotypes hold 20% to 25% of the sample.

Stable Graves' hyperthyroidism was defined as the absence of progression to ophthalmopathy over 18 months of follow-up. Hyperthyroidism patients were newly diagnosed, with disease duration under 2 months, and aged 18 to 65 years. Any patient with an uncontrolled infection, another autoimmune disease, pregnancy or lactation was excluded. Diagnoses relied on clinical symptoms, serum thyroxine and TRAb, thyroid ultrasound and orbital computed tomography. Ficoll-Paque density gradient centrifugation was used to isolate PBMCs from 8.5 to 10 ml of fresh peripheral blood. Total RNA was extracted with Trizol reagent, and quality was checked on an Agilent 2100 Bioanalyzer. From the germline V gene, CDR1 is MNHEY and CDR2 is SVGEGT. From cysteine to phenylalanine, the CDR3 is 15 amino acids long. Only the CDR3 DNA stays, 45 bases, in frame from base 1. The trim is 5 bases for V and 2 bases for J, with a gap of 13 bases between the germline ends.

The research as a whole found: Most expanded thyroid clonotypes (frequency above 0.001) were also detected in blood, suggesting blood repertoires may reflect thyroid immune responses. During validation, the model predicted progression to ophthalmopathy a median of about 5.9 months ahead of onset, with more than 55% sensitivity and 72% to 80% specificity. Sample size was not statistically predetermined, and blinding of investigators to group allocation was not performed. Ophthalmopathy was separated from stable hyperthyroidism by a 13 V-J signature model, with around 90% sensitivity and about 81% specificity obtained in cross-validation and 80%/75% obtained in testing.

The source is a woman in her twenties or thirties with Graves' hyperthyroidism. The rearranged chain carries TRBV6-2 or TRBV6-3 and TRBJ1-5; the D gene is perhaps TRBD1, on 5 matching bases. The sequenced sample consisted of blood. The nucleotide sequence is TGTGCCAGCAGTACCCCCACAGGTCGCAATCAGCCCCAGCATTTT. This gives the protein CASSTPTGRNQPQHF.